This TCR beta chain was recorded in a study of spatial heterogeneity in lung cancer. Looking at the study overall: Raw-read counts averaged over ten per unique TCR and UMI combination.

TCRdb ran MiXCR on the 5' RACE reads and lists one entry per CDR3 protein. Here the sample spans some 5,400 distinct CDR3 sequences, 3% to 5% being singletons. By sample share, this clonotype is medium-sized. Germline CDR1 and CDR2: SGHAT and FQNNGV. The V gene lost 2 bases and the J gene lost 4 bases, with 20 bases spanning the gap. The CDR3 spans 17 residues. Time point: sample taken at primary tumor resection. This TCR came from a male donor with early-stage non-small cell lung cancer. The V gene is TRBV11-2, the J gene TRBJ2-5; no definite D call. This sample comprised normal lung tissue next to the tumor, obtained at surgery. CDR3 nucleotide sequence: TGTGCCAGCAGCTTATCCGTGGCAGGACGGCTCGGAGAGACCCAGTACTTC. Residues: CASSLSVAGRLGETQYF.